Presented here are 20 T cell receptor beta chains from one specimen sequenced in a study of response to subunit inactivated influenza vaccine (dated by TCRdb to the late 2010s). Library preparation was by RT-PCR. The run used an Illumina HiSeq 2500. TCRdb applied fastp at Q25 and MiXCR to the public reads, then kept only in-frame beta chains. Every entry covers one CDR3 protein and lists the most common genes and DNA from its rows. The sample data list roughly 700,000 distinct CDR3 sequences, and 15% to 19% of these were observed just once. The ten biggest clones cover roughly 12% of the sample. Sequencing was performed on PBMCs from blood, taken about 13 days after vaccination. These receptors were obtained from a man in his forties or fifties who received an inactivated influenza vaccine. Donor details come from another sample of the same person, matched by shared clones.

The chain recombines TRBV20-1 with TRBJ2-3; D remains unclear. V was shortened by 3 bases and J by 4 bases, with 17 bases between the two germline ends. The CDR3 length is 15 residues. Germline loops: CDR1 DFQATT, CDR2 SNEGSKA (reference sequence). As DNA, the CDR3 is TGCAGTGCTAGTGCCCCTATGGGGTCCTCAGATACGCAGTATTTT. It translates to CSASAPMGSSDTQYF.

The rearrangement joins TRBV5-1 to TRBJ2-1; 10 bases line up with TRBD2. CDR1 is SGHRS, CDR2 YFSETQ, per germline. CDR3 length equals 15 residues. Trimming at V came to 3 bases and at J to 3 bases, leaving 3 bases not matched to a gene. CDR3 sequence (DNA): TGCGCCAGCAGCTCAGTAGCGGGGGGCTACAATGAGCAGTTCTTC. Protein sequence: CASSSVAGGYNEQFF.

This clonotype has only a few counts. The rearrangement uses TRBV11-1 and TRBJ2-3, with D maybe TRBD1 (5 bases). Germline assignment: CDR1 SGHAT and CDR2 FQDESV (reference sequence). The CDR3 sequence is 18 residues long. Trimming removed 3 bases from V and 0 bases from J, with 19 bases in between. CDR3 sequence reads: CASSFPPGQIASTDTQYF. CDR3 coding DNA: TGTGCCAGCAGCTTTCCACCAGGACAAATCGCGAGCACAGATACGCAGTATTTT.

This clonotype came up a few times. The chain uses TRBV28 and TRBJ2-7; perhaps TRBD1 as D (6 bases). There are 13 residues in the CDR3. Germline CDR1 MDHEN, CDR2 SYDVKM. V lost 7 bases and J 1 base, leaving 11 bases between the germline ends. The DNA of the CDR3 is TGTGCCAGCACCCCGGGGACATCCTACGAGCAGTACTTC. Protein sequence: CASTPGTSYEQYF.

This clonotype showed up just a few times. The genes are TRBV7-8 and TRBJ1-1; D is uncertain. Germline V lookup: CDR1 SGHVS, CDR2 FQNEAQ. V was trimmed by 5 bases and J by 10 bases, leaving 17 bases between them. There are 13 residues in the CDR3. In nucleotides, the CDR3 is TGTGCCAGCAGCCTACTATCAGACGGAGGAGCTTTCTTT. This translates into CASSLLSDGGAFF.

The CDR3 sequence is CASSSGNTDTQYF. CDR3 DNA sequence: TGTGCCAGTTCATCAGGGAACACAGATACGCAGTATTTT. The chain is built from TRBV12-3 or TRBV12-4 and TRBJ2-3; the D gene is possibly TRBD1 (5 bases). CDR3 length: 13 amino acids. Deletions cut 9 bases from V and 2 bases from J, with 12 bases between.

This sequence joins TRBV28 and TRBJ2-5; 14 bases line up with TRBD2. The V and J ends lost 5 bases and 0 bases, in that order; junction bases with no gene match: 11. The CDR3 length is 19 residues. Germline V gene sequence: CDR1 MDHEN, CDR2 SYDVKM. The CDR3 region has the DNA TGTGCCAGCAGTCCTGGGACTAGCGGGAGAAGGAGGTACCAAGAGACCCAGTACTTC. The encoded protein is CASSPGTSGRRRYQETQYF.

This clonotype was observed a handful of times. V gene TRBV20-1 combines with J gene TRBJ2-5; D may correspond to TRBD1 or TRBD2 (5 bases each). This CDR3 contains 16 residues. V was pared by 3 bases and J by 3 bases, with 20 bases between. The V gene's germline CDR1 is DFQATT and CDR2 SNEGSKA (reference sequence). This CDR3 reads CSASSRGPGTEETQYF. The CDR3 coding sequence is TGCAGTGCTAGTTCCAGAGGTCCCGGGACCGAAGAGACCCAGTACTTC.

The table lists this clonotype with a few counts. The chain couples TRBV7-2 to TRBJ1-1, with a weak D call TRBD1 (6 bases). V gave up 7 bases and J gave up 1 base, with 13 bases separating them. This CDR3 comprises 14 residues. Per germline, CDR1 SGHTA and CDR2 FQGNSA. The CDR3 DNA follows: TGTGCCAGCAACATACAGGGACCGAACACTGAAGCTTTCTTT. Encoded protein: CASNIQGPNTEAFF.

A few counts support this clonotype. This chain uses TRBV4-1 with TRBJ2-5; no reliable D call. Looked up from germline, CDR1 is MGHRA and CDR2 is YSYEKL. CDR3 length equals 16 residues. V was trimmed by 5 bases and J by 1 base, leaving 17 bases between them. CDR3 sequence: CASSYQGNKGQETQYF. DNA for the CDR3: TGCGCCAGCAGCTACCAAGGAAATAAGGGCCAAGAGACCCAGTACTTC.

The sample holds many counts of this clonotype. The chain is built from TRBV12-3 or TRBV12-4 and TRBJ1-1; D perhaps matches TRBD1 (5 bases). This CDR3 comprises 13 residues. Trimming took off 7 bases at V and 1 base at J, with 10 bases between the two ends. The CDR3 coding sequence is TGTGCCAGCACTGGGGCCCAGAACACTGAAGCTTTCTTT. This gives the protein CASTGAQNTEAFF.

This chain connects TRBV4-3 to TRBJ2-3; perhaps TRBD2 as D (6 bases). From germline, CDR1 is LGHNA and CDR2 YSLEER. The CDR3 is 19 amino acids. The V end lost 0 bases, the J end lost 0 bases, and 19 bases lay between the germline ends. The CDR3 spells CASSQDSLYGGSSTDTQYF. The DNA of the CDR3 is TGCGCCAGCAGCCAAGATTCACTCTACGGAGGGTCTAGCACAGATACGCAGTATTTT.

This clonotype was observed a handful of times. V usage is TRBV6-2 or TRBV6-3 and J usage is TRBJ1-2, with D possibly TRBD1 on 5 matching bases. Trimming left V 8 bases short and J 10 bases short, with 23 bases between. Germline CDR1 and CDR2: MNHEY and SVGEGT. The CDR3 runs 14 residues. The CDR3 is CASYLRGRDPPYTF. DNA of the CDR3: TGTGCCAGCTACCTCCGGGGGAGGGATCCCCCCTACACCTTC.

This rearrangement joins TRBV7-2 to TRBJ2-7; D is possibly TRBD2 (6 bases). In germline, CDR1 is SGHTA, CDR2 FQGNSA. The CDR3 runs to 14 residues. V was trimmed by 0 bases and J by 7 bases, leaving 13 bases between them. CDR3 amino acids: CASSLAGGSLEQYF. The CDR3 nucleotides read TGTGCCAGCAGCTTAGCGGGAGGTTCCTTGGAGCAGTACTTC.

This clonotype was found a few times. In DNA, the CDR3 is TGTGCCATCAGGGGGGAGGGAGCCCAGTACTTC. This codes for CAIRGEGAQYF. The V gene is TRBV10-3, the J gene TRBJ2-5; 7 nucleotides align to TRBD2. The ends lost 6 bases at V and 9 bases at J; junction bases unmatched: 4. This CDR3 spans 11 amino acids. Germline V gene lookup returns CDR1 ENHRY and CDR2 SYGVKD.

This clonotype appeared a single time. This sequence joins TRBV5-1 and TRBJ2-1; TRBD2 matches at 14 bases. The ends lost 4 bases at V and 0 bases at J; junction bases unmatched: 6. CDR1 is SGHRS and CDR2 is YFSETQ in the germline V gene. The CDR3 is 18 residues long. The CDR3 spells CASSPGLAGVGSYNEQFF. Here the CDR3 DNA reads TGCGCCAGCAGCCCGGGACTAGCGGGGGTGGGCTCCTACAATGAGCAGTTCTTC.

This clonotype was recorded at least ten times. The rearrangement uses TRBV5-1 and TRBJ2-5; 14 bases align to TRBD2. The junction had 16 bases not matched to a gene; V was cut back by 6 bases and J by 6 bases. The CDR3 runs 18 residues. Germline assignment: CDR1 SGHRS and CDR2 YFSETQ. The CDR3 sequence: CASTTAEGTSGSVKTQYF. CDR3 DNA sequence: TGCGCCAGCACCACGGCCGAAGGGACTAGCGGGAGCGTAAAGACCCAGTACTTC.

In its sample, this clonotype was seen a few times. This chain connects TRBV6-2 or TRBV6-3 to TRBJ2-1, with 7 bases fitting TRBD2. The CDR3 consists of 16 residues. The V gene's germline CDR1 is MNHEY and CDR2 SVGEGT. With V trimmed by 5 bases and J by 0 bases, 7 bases remained unmatched. The CDR3 reads CASSRWGGSSYNEQFF. As DNA, the CDR3 is TGTGCCAGCAGTAGGTGGGGGGGGAGCTCCTACAATGAGCAGTTCTTC.

This clonotype was found a few times. The J gene is TRBJ2-5, the V gene TRBV7-9; 8 bases map to TRBD2. This CDR3 region has 17 residues. Germline lookup yields CDR1 SEHNR and CDR2 FQNEAQ (reference sequence). J gave up 2 bases and V 6 bases, and 14 bases lay outside the gene matches. DNA of the CDR3: TGTGCCAGCAGTCGAGCCCAGACTAGCGCGAAACAAGAGACCCAGTACTTC. Protein product: CASSRAQTSAKQETQYF.

The chain has TRBV9 and TRBJ2-2; no clear D. CDR3 size: 13 residues. Trimming pared 2 bases from V and 3 bases from J, leaving 5 bases between. Germline V lookup: CDR1 SGDLS, CDR2 YYNGEE. CDR3 DNA sequence: TGTGCCAGCAGCGTTCTAGACACCGGGGAGCTGTTTTTT. This translates into CASSVLDTGELFF.